Included here is one T cell receptor (beta chain) sequence, with context. These data belong to a study of T cells after somatic rescue of genetic block. Produced via immunoSEQ multiplex PCR; TCRdb's table is partial and in-frame only. The repertoire holds tens of thousands of clones, with roughly 93% as singletons. Sequenced material: peripheral blood mononuclear cells (PBMCs). This TCR was recovered from a man aged 25 to 40.

The CDR3 loop is CASLRDVNTEAFF. CDR3 nucleotide sequence: TGTGCCAGCCTTCGCGATGTAAACACTGAAGCTTTCTTT. V is TRBV2 and J is TRBJ1-1; no definite D call. CDR1 is SNHLY, CDR2 FYNNEI, per germline. The V end was cut by 8 bases, the J end by 2 bases, with 12 bases between. CDR3 size: 13 residues.